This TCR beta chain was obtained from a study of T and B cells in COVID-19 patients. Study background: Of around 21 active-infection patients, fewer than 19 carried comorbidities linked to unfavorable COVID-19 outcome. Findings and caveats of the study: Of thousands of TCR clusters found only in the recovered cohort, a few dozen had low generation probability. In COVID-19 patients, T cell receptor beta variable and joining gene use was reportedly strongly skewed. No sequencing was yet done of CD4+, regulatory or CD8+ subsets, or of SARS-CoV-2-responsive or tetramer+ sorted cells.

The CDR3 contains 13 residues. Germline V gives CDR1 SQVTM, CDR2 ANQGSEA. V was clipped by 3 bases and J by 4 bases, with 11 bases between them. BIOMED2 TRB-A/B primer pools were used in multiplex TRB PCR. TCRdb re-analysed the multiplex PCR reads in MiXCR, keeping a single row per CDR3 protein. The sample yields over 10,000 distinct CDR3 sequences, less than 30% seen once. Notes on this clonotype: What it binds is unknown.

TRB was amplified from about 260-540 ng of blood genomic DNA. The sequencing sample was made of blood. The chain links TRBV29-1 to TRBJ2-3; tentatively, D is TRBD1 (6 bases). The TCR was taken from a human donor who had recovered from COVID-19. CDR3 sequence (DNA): TGCAGCGTTGAGGCCAGGGGCCCAGATACGCAGTATTTT. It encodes CSVEARGPDTQYF.